Described below is a single TCR beta chain sequence and its context. What it recognizes is unknown. The TCR library protocol attached unique molecular identifiers to the individual cDNA molecules. MiXCR was run by TCRdb on the 5' RACE reads, yielding one entry per CDR3 protein. This table has fewer than 85,000 distinct CDR3 sequences, approximately 13% appearing once. This CDR3 region has 14 residues. Trimming stripped 4 bases from V and 2 bases from J, with 12 bases between. Germline V gene data show CDR1 as LGHDT and CDR2 as YNNKEL (reference sequence). This specimen comes from a study of early T cells in non-severe SARS-CoV-2 infection. The overall study: Unpaired chains resulted from sequencing bulk RNA of unsorted whole blood.

Overall study findings and caveats: Lookups in VDJdb leaned toward anti-spike CD8 responses and missed private and CD4 specificities.

The clonotype comes from an adult who was a healthcare worker with PCR-confirmed SARS-CoV-2 infection or an uninfected control (not recorded which). Input material: whole blood. The chain recombines TRBV3-1 with TRBJ2-7; maybe TRBD1 (5 bases). The DNA of the CDR3 is TGTGCCAGCAGCCGAGGACATGGAACCTACGAGCAGTACTTC. This gives the protein CASSRGHGTYEQYF.